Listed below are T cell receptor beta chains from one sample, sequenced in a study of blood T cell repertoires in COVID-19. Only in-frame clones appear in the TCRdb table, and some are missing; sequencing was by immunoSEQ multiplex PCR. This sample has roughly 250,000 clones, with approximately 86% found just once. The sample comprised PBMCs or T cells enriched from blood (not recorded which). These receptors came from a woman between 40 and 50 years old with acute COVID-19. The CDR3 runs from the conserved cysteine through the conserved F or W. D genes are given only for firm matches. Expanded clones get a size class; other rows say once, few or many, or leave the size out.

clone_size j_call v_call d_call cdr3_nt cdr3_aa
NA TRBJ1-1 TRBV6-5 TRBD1 TGTGCCAGCAGACCCGGGACAGGGTACATGGCTTTCTTT CASRPGTGYMAFF
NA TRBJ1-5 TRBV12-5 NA TGTGCTAGTGGTGGGCAGGGGTATCAGCCCCAGCATTTT CASGGQGYQPQHF
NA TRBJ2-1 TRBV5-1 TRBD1 TGCGCCAGCAGCTTGGGGGACAGTGGGAATGAGCAGTTCTTC CASSLGDSGNEQFF
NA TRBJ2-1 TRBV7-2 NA TGTGCCAGCACCCTAGACAGCTACAATGAGCAGTTCTTC CASTLDSYNEQFF
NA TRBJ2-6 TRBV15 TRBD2 TGTGCCACCAGCAGAGTGGGCCTAGCGGGACTCTCTGGGGCCAACGTCCTGACTTTC CATSRVGLAGLSGANVLTF
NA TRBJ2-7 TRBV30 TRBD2 TGTGCCTGGAGTTTCGGGAGGCCCTACGAGCAGTACTTC CAWSFGRPYEQYF
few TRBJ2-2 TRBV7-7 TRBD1 TGTGCTAGCAGCCCACAGGGGGCTGAGACCGGGGAGCTGTTTTTT CASSPQGAETGELFF
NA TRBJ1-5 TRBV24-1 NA TGTGCCACCAGTGTTCCTTCGGGTCAGCCCCAGCATTTT CATSVPSGQPQHF
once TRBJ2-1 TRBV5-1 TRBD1 TGCGCCAGCAGCTTCGGGACAGACCACAATGAGCAGTTCTTC CASSFGTDHNEQFF
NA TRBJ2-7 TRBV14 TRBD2 TGTGCCAGCAGCCAAGGGACTAGCGGGAGCGAGCAGTACTTC CASSQGTSGSEQYF
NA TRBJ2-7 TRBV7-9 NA TGTGCCAGCAGCTTAGGCCTAGCGCCCTACGAGCAGTACTTC CASSLGLAPYEQYF
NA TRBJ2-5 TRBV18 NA TGTGCCAGCTCATCACGGGCCCTCCAAGAGACCCAGTACTTC CASSSRALQETQYF
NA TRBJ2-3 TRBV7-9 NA TGTGCCAGCAGCTTAGGGGTGAGGGGGAGAATGGATACGCAGTATTTT CASSLGVRGRMDTQYF
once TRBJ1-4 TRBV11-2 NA TGTGCCAGCAGCTTAGGAGCAACTAATGAAAAACTGTTTTTT CASSLGATNEKLFF
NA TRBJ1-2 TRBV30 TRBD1 TGTGCCTGGAACCTTGCGACAGGGGTTGGCTACACCTTC CAWNLATGVGYTF
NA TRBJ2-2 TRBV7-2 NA TGTGCCAGCAGCCCAGCGAACACCGGGGAGCTGTTTTTT CASSPANTGELFF
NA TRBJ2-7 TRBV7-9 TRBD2 TGTGCCAGCAGCTTAAAGCCAAGCCTAGCGGGAGTTGGCTCCTACGAGCAGTACTTC CASSLKPSLAGVGSYEQYF
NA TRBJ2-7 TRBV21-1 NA TGTGCCAGCAGCTCTCCGGGACTAGCGGGAGGGGTGGGCTCCTGCGAGCAGTACTTC CASSSPGLAGGVGSCEQYF
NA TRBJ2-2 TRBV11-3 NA TGTGCCAGCAGCTTAGTGACAGTGAACACCGGGGAGCTGTTTTTT CASSLVTVNTGELFF